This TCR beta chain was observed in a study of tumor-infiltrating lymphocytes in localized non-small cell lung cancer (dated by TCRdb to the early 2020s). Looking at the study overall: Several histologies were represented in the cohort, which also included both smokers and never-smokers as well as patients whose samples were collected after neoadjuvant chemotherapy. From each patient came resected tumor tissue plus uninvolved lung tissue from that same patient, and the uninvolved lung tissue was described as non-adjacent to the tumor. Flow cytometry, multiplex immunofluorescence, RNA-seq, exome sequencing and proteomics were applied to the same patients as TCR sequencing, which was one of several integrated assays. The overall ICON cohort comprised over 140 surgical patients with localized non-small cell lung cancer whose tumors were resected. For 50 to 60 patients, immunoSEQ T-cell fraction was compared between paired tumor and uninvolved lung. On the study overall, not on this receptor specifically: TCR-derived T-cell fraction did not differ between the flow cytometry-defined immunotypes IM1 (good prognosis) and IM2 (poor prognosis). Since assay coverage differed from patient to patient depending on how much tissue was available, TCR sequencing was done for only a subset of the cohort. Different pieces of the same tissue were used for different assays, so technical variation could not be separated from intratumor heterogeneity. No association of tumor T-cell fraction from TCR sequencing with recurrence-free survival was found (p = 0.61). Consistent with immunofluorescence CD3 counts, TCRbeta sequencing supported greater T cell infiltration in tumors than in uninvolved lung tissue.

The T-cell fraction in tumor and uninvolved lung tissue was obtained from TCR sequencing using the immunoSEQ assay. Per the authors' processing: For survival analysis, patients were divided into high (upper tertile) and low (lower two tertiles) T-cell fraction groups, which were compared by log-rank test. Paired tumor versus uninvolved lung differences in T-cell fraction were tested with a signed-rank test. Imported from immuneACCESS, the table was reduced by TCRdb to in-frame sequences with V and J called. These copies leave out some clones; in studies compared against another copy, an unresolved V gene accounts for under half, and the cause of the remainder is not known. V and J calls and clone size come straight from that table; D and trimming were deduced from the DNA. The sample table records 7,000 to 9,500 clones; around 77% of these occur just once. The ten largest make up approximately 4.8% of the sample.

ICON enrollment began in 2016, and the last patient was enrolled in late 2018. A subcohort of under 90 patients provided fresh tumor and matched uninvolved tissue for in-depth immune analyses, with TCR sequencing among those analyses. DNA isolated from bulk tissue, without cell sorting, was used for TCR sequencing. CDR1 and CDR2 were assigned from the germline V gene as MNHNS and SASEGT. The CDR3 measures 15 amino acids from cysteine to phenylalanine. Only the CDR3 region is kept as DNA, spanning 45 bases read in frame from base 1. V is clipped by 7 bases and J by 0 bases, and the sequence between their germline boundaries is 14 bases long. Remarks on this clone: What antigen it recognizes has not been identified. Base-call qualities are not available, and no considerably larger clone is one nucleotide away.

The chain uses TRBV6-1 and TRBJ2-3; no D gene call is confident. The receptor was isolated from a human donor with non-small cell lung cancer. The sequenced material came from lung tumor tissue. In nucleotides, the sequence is TGTGCCAGCAAGGTATCTGAAGGTAGCACAGATACGCAGTATTTT. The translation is CASKVSEGSTDTQYF.